These 6 T cell receptor beta chains were sequenced from one sample in a study of Ad26.COV2.S vaccination and SARS-CoV-2 variants. Regarding treatment: roughly 20 received Ad26.COV2.S at low or high dose, single or two shots; 5 received placebo; per-sample allocation not given. Day 63 after the first vaccine or placebo injection was the time point for sampling. Libraries were prepared by immunoSEQ multiplex PCR; TCRdb keeps only in-frame clonotypes and omits some of them. The sample yields 300,000 to 500,000 clones, 80% to 90% seen once. The sequencing here drew on peripheral blood, taken in a trial of Ad26.COV2.S vaccine versus placebo. Every receptor here comes from a person aged 18-60 years who received the Ad26.COV2.S COVID-19 vaccine or a placebo.

Remarks on this clone: This sample also contains other DNA sequences that code for the same CDR3. The chain recombines TRBV6-5 with TRBJ1-1; D uncertain. The CDR3 is 13 residues long. V gave up 3 bases and J gave up 2 bases, with 7 bases separating them. Per germline, CDR1 MNHEY and CDR2 SVGAGI. The CDR3 nucleotides are TGTGCCAGCAGTTATACGGGAAACACTGAAGCTTTCTTT. Its protein product is CASSYTGNTEAFF.

The chain uses TRBV4-3 and TRBJ2-1; 9 bases match TRBD1. The CDR3 covers 16 residues. From germline, CDR1 is LGHNA and CDR2 YSLEER. Unmatched junction bases numbered 6, after V lost 0 bases and J lost 6 bases. CDR3 protein: CASSQESGTGFNEQFF. CDR3 DNA sequence: TGCGCCAGCAGCCAAGAATCTGGGACAGGGTTCAATGAGCAGTTCTTC.

The chain uses TRBV29-1 and TRBJ1-2; D ambiguous. CDR3 size: 12 residues. The germline V and J ends were trimmed by 1 base and 5 bases, with 8 bases remaining between them. Germline lookup yields CDR1 SQVTM and CDR2 ANQGSEA. CDR3 nucleotide sequence: TGCAGCGTTGAAGGTTCCCAGTATGGCTACACCTTC. It translates to CSVEGSQYGYTF.

V usage is TRBV19 and J usage is TRBJ1-1; the D is unclear. Germline V CDR1 and CDR2: LNHDA, SQIVND (reference sequence). V was trimmed by 1 base and J by 0 bases, leaving 6 bases between them. This CDR3 comprises 14 residues. The CDR3 loop reads CASSIGQVNTEAFF. CDR3 sequence (DNA): TGTGCCAGTAGTATAGGTCAGGTGAACACTGAAGCTTTCTTT. The whole variable domain, filled in from reference TRBV19 and TRBJ1-1, reads DGGITQSPKYLFRKEGQNVTLSCEQNLNHDAMYWYRQDPGQGLRLIYYSQIVNDFQKGDIAEGYSVSREKKESFPLTVTSAQKNPTAFYLCASSIGQVNTEAFFGQGTRLTVV.

The rearrangement joins TRBV14 to TRBJ2-7; 10 bases match TRBD1. Germline loops: CDR1 SGHDN, CDR2 FVKESK. The CDR3 runs 15 residues. J lost 3 bases, V lost 5 bases, and 7 bases had no gene match. The CDR3 DNA reads as TGTGCCAGCAGCTTCCTGACAGGGGGCATCTACGAGCAGTACTTC. This sequence encodes CASSFLTGGIYEQYF.

In DNA form, the CDR3 reads TGTGCCAGCAGCTCCGGTGATACGCAGTATTTT. Protein product: CASSSGDTQYF. V usage is TRBV13 and J usage is TRBJ2-3; D ambiguous. V lost 4 bases and J lost 6, with 5 bases in between. Germline loops: CDR1 PRHDT, CDR2 FYEKMQ (reference sequence). The CDR3 sequence is 11 residues long.